This TCR beta chain was obtained from a study of cytomegalovirus exposure and HLA in healthy donors. The ends lost 5 bases at V and 0 bases at J; junction bases unmatched: 4. CDR3 size: 15 residues. The germline V gene encodes CDR1 SGHAT and CDR2 FQNNGV. The PCR contained 60 Vbeta and 13 Jbeta primers. Here immunoSEQ multiplex PCR was the method, and the copy in TCRdb shows in-frame clones only, minus some. The sample contains 97,000 or so clones, less than 85% of which appear only once. Sequenced sample: PBMCs. This clonotype was obtained from a man aged 40-49 years in good health and CMV-seronegative. V is TRBV11-2 and J is TRBJ1-5; TRBD1 agrees at 7 bases. The CDR3 sequence is CASSTGQTSNQPQHF. As DNA, the CDR3 is TGTGCCAGCAGCACGGGACAGACTAGCAATCAGCCCCAGCATTTT.